The sequence of this T cell receptor beta chain was determined in a study of T cells in tuberculosis. Sequencing was performed with immunoSEQ multiplex PCR; in TCRdb, only in-frame clones are kept and a portion is missing. This sample has 30,000 to 45,000 clones, with 93% found just once. Germline values: CDR1 MNHEY, CDR2 SMNVEV (reference sequence). J lost 9 bases, V lost 0 bases, and 9 bases had no gene match. The CDR3 extends over 16 amino acids. The rearrangement uses TRBV27 and TRBJ2-4; TRBD2 matches 9 bases. The TCR originated in a donor aged 10 to 29 with latent tuberculosis or without tuberculosis infection. The sample consisted of PBMCs. This chain's CDR3 is CASSLSIPGTSSIQYF. The CDR3 DNA reads TGTGCCAGCAGTTTATCTATACCGGGGACTAGCAGCATTCAGTACTTC.